One sample yielded the 20 T cell receptor beta chains listed below, sequenced in a study of blood T cell repertoires in COVID-19. Some clones are missing from TCRdb's copy, which holds only in-frame ones; the method was immunoSEQ multiplex PCR. The table includes roughly 120,000 clones, 80% to 90% detected once. The specimen sequenced was peripheral blood. These receptor sequences come from a man aged 35-49 years with acute or convalescent COVID-19.

This clone was counted a few times. An end of the junction differs from the germline gene, which may be a read error. V gene TRBV6-2 or TRBV6-3 combines with J gene TRBJ1-6, with a tentative D call TRBD1 (6 bases). The germline CDR1 and CDR2 sequences are MNHEY and SVGEGT. This CDR3 is built from 15 residues. CDR3 residues: CASSYGDTYYSPLHF. CDR3 DNA sequence: TGTGCCAGCAGTTACGGGGACACCTATTATTCACCCCTCCACTTT.

This sequence joins TRBV7-9 and TRBJ2-3; 9 bases match TRBD2. With V trimmed by 1 base and J by 4 bases, 0 bases remained unmatched. Per the germline V gene, CDR1 is SEHNR and CDR2 is FQNEAQ (reference sequence). The length of the CDR3 is 14 residues. As DNA, the CDR3 is TGTGCCAGCAGCTTAGGGACTAGCGCAGATACGCAGTATTTT. Translating gives CASSLGTSADTQYF.

This chain connects TRBV28 to TRBJ2-3; TRBD2 might be the D (5 bases). V lost 7 bases and J lost 0, with 11 bases in between. CDR1 and CDR2 from the germline V gene are MDHEN and SYDVKM. The CDR3 loop spans 14 amino acids. CDR3 coding DNA: TGTGCCAGCAAGCCGGGATCTAGCACAGATACGCAGTATTTT. It specifies CASKPGSSTDTQYF.

The chain has TRBV5-4 and TRBJ1-1; TRBD1 matches 8 bases. V trimming: 4 bases; J trimming: 4 bases; junction bases outside the gene matches: 6. CDR3 length: 14 residues. CDR1 is SGHNT and CDR2 is YYREEE in the germline V gene (reference sequence). The CDR3 nucleotides read TGTGCCAGCAGCCGGACAGGGAGAGGCACTGAAGCTTTCTTT. Translating gives CASSRTGRGTEAFF.

The V call is TRBV19, the J call TRBJ2-5; 8 positions agree with TRBD1. V shed 1 base, J shed 5 bases, and the junction held 6 bases outside the gene matches. In germline, CDR1 is LNHDA, CDR2 SQIVND (reference sequence). The CDR3 has 15 amino acids. The DNA of the CDR3 is TGTGCCAGTAGTATAGCCGCCCAGGGGGCGGAGACCCAGTACTTC. Its protein is CASSIAAQGAETQYF.

The chain uses TRBV10-2 and TRBJ1-3, with D possibly TRBD1 on 6 matching bases. Deletions cut 3 bases from V and 4 bases from J, with 10 bases between. Germline CDR1 reads WSHSY; CDR2 reads SAAADI. This CDR3 has 14 amino acids. CDR3 residues: CASSETGTGNTIYF. The CDR3 nucleotides are TGCGCCAGCAGTGAAACAGGGACAGGAAACACCATATATTTT.

This clone has only one observation. The chain recombines TRBV4-2 with TRBJ2-7; 7 bases are a match to TRBD2. CDR1 LGHNA and CDR2 YNFKEQ come from the germline V gene. The V gene end was trimmed by 1 base and the J gene end by 7 bases; junction bases not matched to a gene: 4. The CDR3 spans 13 residues. The CDR3 nucleotides read TGTGCCAGCAGCCAAGGGCGGGAGTCGGAGCAGTACTTC. The encoded protein is CASSQGRESEQYF.

The chain uses TRBV14 and TRBJ2-1, with TRBD2 identical over 7 bases. The V gene's germline CDR1 is SGHDN and CDR2 FVKESK. The V segment lost 0 bases and the J segment 3 bases; nucleotides outside the gene matches: 8. The CDR3 is made up of 17 amino acids. This CDR3 is CASSQDGRGRGYNEQFF. CDR3 DNA: TGTGCCAGCAGCCAAGACGGGAGAGGGAGGGGCTACAATGAGCAGTTCTTC.

This clone was observed a few times. The junction departs from the called germline gene at one end, perhaps through a read error. V and J are TRBV6-1 and TRBJ1-4, with 9 nucleotides matching TRBD1. Germline CDR1 is MNHNS and CDR2 is SASEGT. This CDR3 spans 15 amino acids. CDR3 sequence (DNA): TGTGCCAGCGGTGATAGGAAACAGGGGGCTGAAAAACTGTTTTTT. Protein: CASGDRKQGAEKLFF.

This clone has only one observation. The CDR3 nucleotides read TGTGCCAGCAGTTTTAAGCTAGCGGTCTCCTACGAGCAGTACTTC. Translated: CASSFKLAVSYEQYF. The chain is built from TRBV28 and TRBJ2-7, with 7 bases lining up with TRBD2. CDR3 length: 15 amino acids. Germline CDR1 and CDR2: MDHEN and SYDVKM. Trimming cost V 3 bases and J 0 bases; bases outside gene matches: 5. Supplemented by reference TRBV28 and TRBJ2-7, the full variable domain reads DVKVTQSSRYLVKRTGEKVFLECVQDMDHENMFWYRQDPGLGLRLIYFSYDVKMKEKGDIPEGYSVSREKKERFSLILESASTNQTSMYLCASSFKLAVSYEQYFGPGTRLTVT.

This clone showed up many times. The rearrangement joins TRBV27 to TRBJ2-1; 15 bases map to TRBD2. The CDR3 totals 17 residues. CDR1 is MNHEY and CDR2 is SMNVEV in the germline V gene (reference sequence). Trimming at V came to 6 bases and at J to 8 bases, leaving 11 bases not matched to a gene. CDR3 region: CASSLFWTSGRGDEQFF. CDR3 in DNA: TGTGCCAGCAGCCTATTCTGGACTAGCGGGAGGGGAGATGAGCAGTTCTTC.

This chain uses TRBV19 with TRBJ2-1; TRBD2 is a possible D gene (6 bases). Trimming cost V 9 bases and J 4 bases, with 22 bases left between them. Germline assignment: CDR1 LNHDA and CDR2 SQIVND (reference sequence). This CDR3 has 16 residues. The CDR3 protein is CASPNVLLRGYNEQFF. The CDR3 DNA reads TGTGCCAGCCCGAACGTACTCTTGCGGGGATACAATGAGCAGTTCTTC.

The chain employs TRBV6-5 and TRBJ1-2, with a weak D call TRBD1 (5 bases). The germline gives CDR1 MNHEY, CDR2 SVGAGI. The CDR3 runs to 12 residues. Trimming shortened V by 2 bases and J by 6 bases, and 7 bases separated the two germline ends. The CDR3 DNA is TGTGCCAGCAGTTACGACAGAAATGGCTACACCTTC. Translation gives CASSYDRNGYTF.

This clone has only a few counts. The V and J genes are TRBV4-2 and TRBJ1-1, with TRBD1 identical over 8 bases. The CDR3 covers 15 residues. Unmatched junction bases numbered 6, after V lost 4 bases and J lost 2 bases. Germline CDR1 LGHNA, CDR2 YNFKEQ. The CDR3 loop is CASSLRDRFNTEAFF. DNA for the CDR3: TGTGCCAGCAGCCTCCGGGACAGGTTCAACACTGAAGCTTTCTTT.

CDR3 residues: CASYPWRSGANVLTF. The CDR3 DNA reads TGTGCCAGCTACCCTTGGAGGTCTGGGGCCAACGTCCTGACTTTC. The gene calls are TRBV6-5 and TRBJ2-6, with D maybe TRBD2 (5 bases). The V end lost 8 bases, the J end lost 1 base, and 12 bases lay between the germline ends. CDR1 MNHEY and CDR2 SVGAGI come from the germline V gene. This CDR3 has 15 amino acids.

The chain recombines TRBV5-5 with TRBJ1-4, with D unclear. Germline values: CDR1 SGHKS, CDR2 YYEKEE (reference sequence). V dropped 4 bases and J dropped 0 bases, with 10 bases sitting between them. This CDR3 comprises 15 residues. The CDR3 region is CASSQLLATNEKLFF. The CDR3 nucleotides are TGTGCCAGCAGCCAATTACTCGCAACTAATGAAAAACTGTTTTTT.

The V and J genes are TRBV27 and TRBJ1-4; no definite D call. V dropped 7 bases and J dropped 1 base, with 10 bases sitting between them. CDR3 length equals 14 residues. Germline V CDR1 and CDR2: MNHEY, SMNVEV (reference sequence). Here the CDR3 reads CASKRWGTNEKLFF. Written as DNA, the CDR3 is TGTGCCAGCAAGCGGTGGGGAACTAATGAAAAACTGTTTTTT.

This clone showed up just once. This chain joins TRBV7-2 and TRBJ1-2, with a possible D match to TRBD1 (5 bases). The germline V and J ends were trimmed by 4 bases and 2 bases, with 11 bases remaining between them. Per germline, CDR1 SGHTA and CDR2 FQGNSA. CDR3 length: 14 amino acids. CDR3 DNA sequence: TGTGCCAGCAGCTGGGGGGGGGTAAACTATGGCTACACCTTC. Translation: CASSWGGVNYGYTF.

V and J are TRBV7-2 and TRBJ2-7; D possibly corresponds to TRBD2 (6 bases). With 2 bases removed from V and 9 bases from J, the gap between germline ends came to 17 bases. Germline loops: CDR1 SGHTA, CDR2 FQGNSA. The CDR3 is made up of 14 amino acids. The CDR3: CASSLSEVYSGQYF. The CDR3 DNA reads as TGTGCCAGCAGCTTATCCGAAGTCTATAGCGGGCAGTACTTC.

The chain joins TRBV4-3 to TRBJ2-3; D not certain. Trimming cost V 0 bases and J 3 bases, with 10 bases left between them. This CDR3 contains 15 residues. In germline, CDR1 is LGHNA, CDR2 YSLEER. CDR3 amino acids: CASSQDFTRTDTQYF. CDR3 sequence (DNA): TGCGCCAGCAGCCAAGACTTTACTCGGACAGATACGCAGTATTTT.